The T cell receptor (beta chain) described here comes from a study of TIL therapy for anti-PD-1-resistant metastatic lung cancer. Study in general: Patients then received nivolumab; progressors got lymphodepletion, TIL and IL-2.

Time point here: pre-treatment sample, taken before nivolumab and TIL therapy. Sequencing used immunoSEQ v3. Clones were sequenced by immunoSEQ multiplex PCR, and TCRdb holds only the in-frame ones, with some missing. The profile shows 50,000 to 65,000 clones, under 75% of them singletons. V lost 6 bases and J 3 bases, leaving 15 bases between the germline ends. Germline values: CDR1 SGHRS, CDR2 YFSETQ. This CDR3 is built from 15 residues. The specimen was blood, collected at baseline. The V call is TRBV5-1, the J call TRBJ2-2, with D perhaps assigned TRBD1 or TRBD2 (5 bases each). This TCR was recovered from a person between 25 and 79 years old with non-small cell lung cancer. The CDR3 coding sequence is TGCGCCAGCACCCCGGGACCACGATACACCGGGGAGCTGTTTTTT. Its protein product is CASTPGPRYTGELFF.